This T cell receptor (beta chain) is drawn from a study of blood T cell repertoires in COVID-19. As for the study in general: The study drew acute and convalescent COVID-19 samples from the United States, Italy and Spain. From T cells, B-cell-depleted T cells, or PBMCs came the material, which was cDNA or gDNA.

Libraries were prepared by immunoSEQ multiplex PCR; TCRdb keeps only in-frame clonotypes and omits some of them. The sample has more than 250,000 clones; approximately 90% are singletons. CDR1 LGHDT and CDR2 YNNKEL come from the germline V gene (reference sequence). This CDR3 region has 15 residues. Trimming took 1 base from V and 7 from J; bases not matched to a gene: 6. Recruited during active infection, patients (from Seattle) were subsequently followed longitudinally. The sample comprised peripheral blood. This clonotype was obtained from a woman in her 50s with COVID-19, enrolled during active disease. The chain carries TRBV3-1 (or the pseudogene TRBV3-2) and TRBJ2-1; TRBD2 matches at 8 bases. DNA for the CDR3: TGTGCCAGCAGCCAAGGGGCGGGAGGCGGAAATGAGCAGTTCTTC. Translation gives CASSQGAGGGNEQFF.